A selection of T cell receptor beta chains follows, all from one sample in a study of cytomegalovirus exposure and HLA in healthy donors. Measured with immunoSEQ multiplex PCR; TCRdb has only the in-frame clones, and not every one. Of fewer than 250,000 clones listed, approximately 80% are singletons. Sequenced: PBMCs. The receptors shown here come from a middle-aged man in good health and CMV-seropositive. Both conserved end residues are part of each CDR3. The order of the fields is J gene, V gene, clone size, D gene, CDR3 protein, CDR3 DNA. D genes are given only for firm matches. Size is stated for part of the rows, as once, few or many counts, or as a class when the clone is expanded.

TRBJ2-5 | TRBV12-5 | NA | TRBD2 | CASGFGGETQYF | TGTGCTAGTGGTTTCGGGGGGGAGACCCAGTACTTC
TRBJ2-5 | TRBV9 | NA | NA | CASSADRAGGETQYF | TGTGCCAGCAGCGCGGACAGGGCCGGGGGGGAGACCCAGTACTTC
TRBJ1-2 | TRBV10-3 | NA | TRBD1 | CAIKNDRDSYGYTF | TGTGCCATCAAGAACGACCGGGACAGCTATGGCTACACCTTC
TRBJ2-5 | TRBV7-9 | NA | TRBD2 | CASSRRAGTSGTTGETQYF | TGTGCCAGCAGCCGCCGAGCCGGGACTAGCGGGACAACGGGAGAGACCCAGTACTTC
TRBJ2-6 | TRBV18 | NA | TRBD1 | CASSPQETGVGSGANVLTF | TGTGCCAGCTCACCACAGGAGACAGGGGTAGGGTCTGGGGCCAACGTCCTGACTTTC
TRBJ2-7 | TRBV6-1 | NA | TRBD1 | CASSGQGAPGEQYF | TGTGCCAGCAGCGGACAGGGGGCCCCTGGCGAGCAGTACTTC
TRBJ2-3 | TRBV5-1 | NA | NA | CASSPLRLTDTQYF | TGCGCCAGCAGCCCACTCAGGCTAACAGATACGCAGTATTTT
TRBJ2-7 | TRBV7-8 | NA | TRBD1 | CASSSQGASYEQYF | TGTGCCAGCAGCTCCCAGGGGGCCTCCTACGAGCAGTACTTC
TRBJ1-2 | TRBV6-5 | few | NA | CASSPGPGHSYGYTF | TGTGCCAGCAGCCCAGGACCGGGACACAGCTATGGCTACACCTTC
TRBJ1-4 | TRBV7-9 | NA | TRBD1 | CASSLRDSPEKLFF | TGTGCCAGCAGCTTAAGGGACAGCCCCGAAAAACTGTTTTTT
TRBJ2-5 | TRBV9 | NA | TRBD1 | CASSVGTGGSETQYF | TGTGCCAGCAGCGTCGGGACAGGGGGCTCAGAGACCCAGTACTTC
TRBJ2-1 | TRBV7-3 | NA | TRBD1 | CASSTLTGQGRSGEQFF | TGTGCCAGCAGCACGCTAACAGGACAGGGTCGGAGCGGTGAGCAGTTCTTC
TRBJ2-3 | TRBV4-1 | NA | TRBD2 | CASSRTSGPSTDTQYF | TGCGCCAGCAGCCGGACTAGCGGACCTAGCACAGATACGCAGTATTTT
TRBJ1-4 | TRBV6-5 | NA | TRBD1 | CASSEDRAGEKLFF | TGTGCCAGCAGTGAGGACAGGGCGGGTGAAAAACTGTTTTTT
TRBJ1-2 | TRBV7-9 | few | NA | CASSLGGGSYGYTF | TGTGCCAGCAGCCTGGGCGGGGGCAGCTATGGCTACACCTTC
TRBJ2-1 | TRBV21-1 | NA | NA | CASSKEGGLAKYNEQFF | TGTGCCAGCAGCAAAGAGGGCGGACTAGCCAAGTACAATGAGCAGTTCTTC
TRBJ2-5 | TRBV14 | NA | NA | CASSQELSLQETQYF | TGTGCCAGCAGCCAAGAGCTGAGTCTACAAGAGACCCAGTACTTC
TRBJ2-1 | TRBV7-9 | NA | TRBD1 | CASSLETGGNEQFF | TGTGCCAGCAGCTTAGAGACAGGGGGCAATGAGCAGTTCTTC
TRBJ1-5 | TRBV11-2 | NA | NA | CASSPTSGNQPQHF | TGTGCCAGCAGCCCCACCTCGGGCAATCAGCCCCAGCATTTT
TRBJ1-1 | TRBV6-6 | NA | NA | CASSYSGAQVTEAFF | TGTGCCAGCAGTTACTCGGGGGCGCAGGTCACTGAAGCTTTCTTT
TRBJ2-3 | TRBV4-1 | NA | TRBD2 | CASSQVGRAGEDTQYF | TGCGCCAGCAGCCAAGTGGGCAGGGCGGGAGAAGATACGCAGTATTTT
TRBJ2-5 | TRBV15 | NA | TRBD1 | CATSSPGGTGVRRETQYF | TGTGCCACCAGCTCCCCAGGAGGGACAGGGGTCAGGAGGGAGACCCAGTACTTC
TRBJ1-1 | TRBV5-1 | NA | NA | CASSFGQANTEAFF | TGTGCCAGCAGCTTCGGCCAGGCAAACACTGAAGCTTTCTTT
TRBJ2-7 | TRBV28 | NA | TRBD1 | CASSYPGQEMGEQYF | TGTGCCAGCAGTTACCCGGGACAGGAAATGGGCGAGCAGTACTTC
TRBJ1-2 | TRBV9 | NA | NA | CASSVGALGGSLGYTF | TGTGCCAGCAGCGTAGGGGCATTGGGGGGTTCGTTGGGCTACACCTTC
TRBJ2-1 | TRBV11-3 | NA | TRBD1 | CASSLETGGAEQFF | TGTGCCAGCAGCTTAGAGACAGGGGGCGCTGAGCAGTTCTTC
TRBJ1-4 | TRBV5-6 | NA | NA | CASSFSGIPNEKLFF | TGTGCCAGCAGCTTCTCGGGGATCCCTAATGAAAAACTGTTTTTT
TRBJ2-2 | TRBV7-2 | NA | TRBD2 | CASSLFPTSGIGSTGELFF | TGTGCCAGCAGCTTATTCCCGACTAGCGGGATTGGTAGCACCGGGGAGCTGTTTTTT
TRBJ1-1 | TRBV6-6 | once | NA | CASSYGAGTLTEAFF | TGTGCCAGCAGTTACGGGGCCGGAACTCTCACTGAAGCTTTCTTT
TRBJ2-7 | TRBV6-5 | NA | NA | CASSYEERGVREQYF | TGTGCCAGCAGTTATGAGGAAAGGGGTGTACGCGAGCAGTACTTC
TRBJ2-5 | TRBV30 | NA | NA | CAWSVRAGRQETQYF | TGTGCCTGGAGTGTACGGGCAGGGAGGCAAGAGACCCAGTACTTC
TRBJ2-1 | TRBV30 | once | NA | CAWSVRGFDSYNEQFF | TGTGCCTGGAGTGTACGGGGGTTCGATTCCTACAATGAGCAGTTCTTC
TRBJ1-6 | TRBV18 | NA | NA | CASSLGGLPTQSPLHF | TGTGCCAGCTCCCTGGGCGGGCTACCTACACAGTCACCCCTCCACTTT
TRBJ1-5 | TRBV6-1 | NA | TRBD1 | CASSTTGDNQPQHF | TGTGCCAGCAGTACCACAGGGGACAATCAGCCCCAGCATTTT
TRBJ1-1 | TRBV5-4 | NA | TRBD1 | CASSPSPDREKAFF | TGTGCCAGCAGCCCAAGCCCCGACAGGGAGAAAGCTTTCTTT
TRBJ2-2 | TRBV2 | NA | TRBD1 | CASRGPGTVGELFF | TGTGCCAGCAGAGGGCCAGGGACAGTCGGGGAGCTGTTTTTT
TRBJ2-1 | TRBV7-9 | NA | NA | CALEADSYNEQFF | TGTGCGCTCGAGGCAGACTCCTACAATGAGCAGTTCTTC
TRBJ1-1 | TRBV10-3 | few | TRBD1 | CAISESGQGHTEAFF | TGTGCCATCAGTGAGTCTGGACAGGGCCACACTGAAGCTTTCTTT
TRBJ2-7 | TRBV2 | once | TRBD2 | CASTKGTSGGFYEQYF | TGTGCCAGCACTAAGGGTACTAGCGGGGGGTTTTACGAGCAGTACTTC
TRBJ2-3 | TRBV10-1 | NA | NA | CASSLGGRTDTQYF | TGCGCCAGCAGTCTCGGGGGGCGCACAGATACGCAGTATTTT
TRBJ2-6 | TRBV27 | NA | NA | CASSFSPANVLTF | TGTGCCAGCAGTTTCTCCCCGGCCAACGTCCTGACTTTC
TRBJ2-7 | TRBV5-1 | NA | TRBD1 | CASSTGQSYEQYF | TGCGCCAGCAGCACGGGACAGAGCTACGAGCAGTACTTC
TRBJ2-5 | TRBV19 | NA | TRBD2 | CASRFQRLAGVGETQYF | TGTGCCTCCAGATTTCAGCGACTAGCGGGAGTGGGAGAGACCCAGTACTTC
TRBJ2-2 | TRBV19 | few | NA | CASSMGHPNTGELFF | TGTGCCAGTAGTATGGGACACCCGAACACCGGGGAGCTGTTTTTT
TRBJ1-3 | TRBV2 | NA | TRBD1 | CASNPTGAGNTIYF | TGTGCCAGCAACCCGACAGGGGCTGGAAACACCATATATTTT
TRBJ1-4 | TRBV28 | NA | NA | CASSRFTLGATNEKLFF | TGTGCCAGCAGCCGATTTACCCTCGGGGCAACTAATGAAAAACTGTTTTTT
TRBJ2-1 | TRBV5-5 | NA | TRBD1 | CASSLVGDRDVNEQFF | TGTGCCAGCAGCTTGGTTGGGGACAGGGACGTCAATGAGCAGTTCTTC
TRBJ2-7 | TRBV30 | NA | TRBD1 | CAWSEGQGAYEQYF | TGTGCCTGGAGTGAGGGACAGGGGGCATACGAGCAGTACTTC
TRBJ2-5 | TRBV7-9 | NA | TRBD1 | CASSPWGQKQETQYF | TGTGCCAGCAGCCCTTGGGGACAGAAACAAGAGACCCAGTACTTC
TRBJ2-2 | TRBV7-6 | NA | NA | CASRLGGEDGELFF | TGTGCCAGCAGACTAGGGGGTGAAGACGGGGAGCTGTTTTTT
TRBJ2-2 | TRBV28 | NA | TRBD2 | CASSHPPREGGTGELFF | TGTGCCAGCAGTCACCCTCCGCGGGAGGGAGGCACCGGGGAGCTGTTTTTT
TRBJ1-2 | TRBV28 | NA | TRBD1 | CASSFQGQGVGGYTF | TGTGCCAGCAGTTTTCAGGGTCAGGGGGTTGGGGGCTACACCTTC
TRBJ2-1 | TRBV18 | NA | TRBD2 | CASSPPSGRFYNEQFF | TGTGCCAGCTCACCCCCTAGCGGGAGGTTTTACAATGAGCAGTTCTTC
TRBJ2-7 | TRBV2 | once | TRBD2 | CATKMREFYEQYF | TGTGCCACCAAGATGCGGGAGTTCTACGAGCAGTACTTC
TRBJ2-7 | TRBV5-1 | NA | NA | CASSLAGSSAYEQYF | TGCGCCAGCAGCTTGGCCGGGAGTTCGGCCTACGAGCAGTACTTC
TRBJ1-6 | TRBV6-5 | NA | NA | CASKDSSSYNSPLHF | TGTGCCAGCAAGGACTCGAGCTCCTATAATTCACCCCTCCACTTT
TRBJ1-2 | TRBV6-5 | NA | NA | CASSYQHRDNYGYTF | TGTGCCAGCAGTTACCAACACAGGGATAACTATGGCTACACCTTC
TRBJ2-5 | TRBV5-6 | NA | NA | CASSETGTPQETQYF | TGTGCCAGCAGCGAGACCGGGACACCTCAAGAGACCCAGTACTTC
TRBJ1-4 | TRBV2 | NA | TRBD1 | CASSEGRGNNEKLFF | TGTGCCAGCAGTGAAGGCAGGGGGAATAATGAAAAACTGTTTTTT